A single sample is the source of the 4 T cell receptor beta chains below, sequenced in a study of blood T cells in healthy people across ages. Using a J-beta primer mix together with a sample-barcoded 5' primer, a second PCR was run for about 6 to 12 cycles. TCRdb re-called the 5' RACE reads with MiXCR, one entry per CDR3 protein. The table lists approximately 290,000 distinct CDR3 sequences, roughly a quarter of them singletons. The sequenced sample was blood. The receptors were sampled from a woman in her seventies in good health.

This clonotype was observed a handful of times. V is TRBV7-9 and J is TRBJ2-1; D is ambiguous. There are 12 residues in the CDR3. Trimming stripped 5 bases from V and 9 bases from J, with 11 bases between. CDR1 is SEHNR and CDR2 is FQNEAQ in the germline V gene (reference sequence). The CDR3 region is CASSPSLGEQFF. CDR3 sequence (DNA): TGTGCCAGCAGCCCCAGCTTGGGTGAGCAGTTCTTC.

Only a few counts were recorded for this clonotype. V is TRBV12-3 or TRBV12-4 and J is TRBJ1-1; 9 nucleotides line up with TRBD1. CDR3 length: 16 residues. With 6 bases clipped from V and 1 base from J, the junction kept 9 bases outside the gene matches. In DNA, the CDR3 is TGTGCCAGCAGGGCAACAGGGGGCGGGTGGAACACTGAAGCTTTCTTT. It encodes CASRATGGGWNTEAFF.

This clonotype came up a few times. The chain has TRBV24-1 and TRBJ2-1; the D gene is possibly TRBD1 (6 bases). This CDR3 contains 15 residues. The V gene lost 4 bases and the J gene lost 6 bases, with 15 bases spanning the gap. Germline V CDR1 and CDR2: KGHDR, SFDVKD. CDR3 region: CATSDPRGAINEQFF. In DNA, the CDR3 is TGTGCCACCAGTGACCCCAGGGGCGCGATCAATGAGCAGTTCTTC.

The V call is TRBV12-3 or TRBV12-4, the J call TRBJ2-2; 7 nucleotides align to TRBD2. The CDR3 has 15 amino acids. V was clipped by 3 bases and J by 0 bases; unmatched bases: 1. The CDR3: CASSFGGANTGELFF. CDR3 DNA sequence: TGTGCCAGCAGTTTTGGGGGGGCGAACACCGGGGAGCTGTTTTTT.